These 17 T cell receptor beta chains originate from one sample sequenced in a study of T cells in Graves' hyperthyroidism and ophthalmopathy. Using RNA transcripts as the source, TCR beta CDR3 regions were amplified. HTBI primers drove first-round RT-PCR of the TCR CDR3. TCRdb used MiXCR to reprocess the multiplex PCR reads, holding one entry per CDR3 protein. The table includes 550,000 to 800,000 distinct CDR3 sequences, 15% to 20% detected once. Material for sequencing was blood. The receptors here all came from a man younger than 35 with Graves' hyperthyroidism.

In this sample, this clonotype turned up once. The chain couples TRBV4-3 to TRBJ2-4; D not certain. The CDR3 totals 15 residues. CDR1 is LGHNA and CDR2 is YSLEER in the germline V gene. Trimming took 0 bases from V and 5 from J, leaving 11 bases between them. The CDR3 nucleotides read TGCGCCAGCAGCCAAGATGGGCAGCAAGAAAACATTCAGTACTTC. As protein: CASSQDGQQENIQYF.

As for this clonotype: A read error may explain this, as a much larger clone is one base away. The rearrangement uses TRBV7-3 and TRBJ2-7, with D possibly matching TRBD2 (7 bases). The CDR3 covers 12 residues. The germline CDR1 and CDR2 sequences are SGHTA and FQGTGA. V lost 5 bases to trimming and J lost 7 bases, with 12 bases between them. The CDR3 bases are TGTGCCAGCAGCCAAGGGGGGGCTGAGCAGTACTTC. Translation: CASSQGGAEQYF.

This clonotype was seen ten or more times. In DNA form, the CDR3 reads TGTGCCAGCAGTCCCGACGGGTTTTTCTACGAGCAGTACTTC. It codes for CASSPDGFFYEQYF. This chain uses TRBV27 with TRBJ2-7; D is undetermined. Germline lookup yields CDR1 MNHEY and CDR2 SMNVEV (reference sequence). The CDR3 sequence is 14 residues long. Trimming stripped 5 bases from V and 3 bases from J, with 14 bases between.

The chain has TRBV24-1 and TRBJ2-3, with D tentatively TRBD2 (5 bases). V gave up 3 bases and J gave up 7 bases, with 10 bases separating them. The CDR3 is 13 amino acids. CDR1 and CDR2 (germline): KGHDR, SFDVKD. The CDR3 here is CATSDASTNTQYF. The CDR3 DNA is TGTGCCACCAGTGATGCTAGCACGAATACGCAGTATTTT.

The chain joins TRBV24-1 to TRBJ2-1; TRBD2 is a possible D gene (5 bases). Trimming took off 2 bases at V and 7 bases at J, with 8 bases between the two ends. Germline assignment: CDR1 KGHDR and CDR2 SFDVKD. CDR3 length equals 13 residues. The CDR3 bases are TGTGCCACCAGTGATTCCTCGGGGAATGAGCAGTTCTTC. It translates to CATSDSSGNEQFF.

This clonotype was observed a handful of times. The chain joins TRBV11-3 to TRBJ2-1; 7 bases fit TRBD1. Looked up from germline, CDR1 is SGHNT and CDR2 is YENEEA. This CDR3 region has 17 residues. V dropped 1 base and J dropped 6; count of bases not matched to a gene: 12. The CDR3 spells CASSLGFGDRLGNEQFF. The CDR3 region has the DNA TGTGCCAGCAGCTTAGGATTCGGGGACAGACTTGGCAATGAGCAGTTCTTC.

V is TRBV27 and J is TRBJ2-1, with D tentatively TRBD1 (6 bases). This CDR3 has 13 amino acids. V lost 6 bases to trimming and J lost 12 bases, with 18 bases between them. Germline CDR1 is MNHEY and CDR2 is SMNVEV (reference sequence). The CDR3 sequence is CASSPLGARGQFF. The DNA of the CDR3 is TGTGCCAGCAGCCCATTGGGGGCACGGGGGCAGTTCTTC.

There are a few counts of this clonotype. The chain links TRBV7-9 to TRBJ2-7; 14 bases are a match to TRBD2. CDR1 is SEHNR, CDR2 FQNEAQ, per germline (reference sequence). The CDR3 is made up of 16 amino acids. V was pared by 5 bases and J by 5 bases, with 8 bases of the junction left unmatched. CDR3: CASSPRLAGGLDEQYF. For the CDR3, the DNA is TGTGCCAGCAGCCCACGACTAGCGGGAGGGCTCGACGAGCAGTACTTC.

The table lists this clonotype with many counts. This rearrangement joins TRBV2 to TRBJ2-3; 11 nucleotides agree with TRBD2. CDR3 length equals 12 residues. Germline V lookup: CDR1 SNHLY, CDR2 FYNNEI. The ends lost 8 bases at V and 5 bases at J; junction bases unmatched: 0. The CDR3 nucleotides read TGTGCCAGCGGGACTAGCGGAGATACGCAGTATTTT. Its translation: CASGTSGDTQYF. Looking up the rest from reference TRBV2 and TRBJ2-3 gives the full variable domain: EPEVTQTPSHQVTQMGQEVILRCVPISNHLYFYWYRQILGQKVEFLVSFYNNEISEKSEIFDDQFSVERPDGSNFTLKIRSTKLEDSAMYFCASGTSGDTQYFGPGTRLTVL.

This clonotype was seen ten or more times. The rearrangement uses TRBV27 and TRBJ2-3; 10 bases line up with TRBD2. The trim removed 6 bases at V and 8 bases at J, leaving 5 bases unmatched. In germline, CDR1 is MNHEY, CDR2 SMNVEV (reference sequence). CDR3 length equals 13 residues. In DNA, the CDR3 is TGTGCCAGCAGGATGAGCGGGAGGGGTACGCAGTATTTT. Translated: CASRMSGRGTQYF.

V is TRBV29-1 and J is TRBJ2-7; 14 nucleotides match TRBD2. The CDR3 extends over 17 amino acids. CDR1 SQVTM and CDR2 ANQGSEA come from the germline V gene. V dropped 4 bases and J dropped 2; count of bases not matched to a gene: 10. CDR3 amino acids: CSVVDKGLAGAPYEQYF. CDR3 nucleotides: TGCAGCGTTGTAGATAAGGGACTAGCGGGAGCACCCTACGAGCAGTACTTC.

The chain uses TRBV24-1 and TRBJ2-3; 9 nucleotides match TRBD2. The germline V gene has CDR1 KGHDR and CDR2 SFDVKD. The CDR3 is made up of 17 amino acids. J lost 5 bases, V lost 1 base, and 9 bases had no gene match. In nucleotides, the CDR3 is TGTGCCACCAGTGATTTTTCGGCCAGCGGGAGGAGAGATACGCAGTATTTT. It is translated as CATSDFSASGRRDTQYF.

This clonotype was detected ten times or more. The chain carries TRBV7-2 and TRBJ2-3; 7 nucleotides agree with TRBD2. The CDR3 sequence is 19 residues long. The ends lost 5 bases at V and 0 bases at J; junction bases unmatched: 17. Looked up from germline, CDR1 is SGHTA and CDR2 is FQGNSA. The CDR3 is CASSPRRGAGVPSTDTQYF. CDR3 coding DNA: TGTGCCAGCAGCCCGCGTAGAGGTGCGGGAGTACCTAGCACAGATACGCAGTATTTT.

This clonotype was counted a few times. The germline gene is not matched at one end of the junction; a read error may be the cause. The chain recombines TRBV24-1 with TRBJ2-1; 12 bases are shared with TRBD2. Germline CDR1 and CDR2: KGHDR and SFDVKD. The CDR3 runs 14 residues. CDR3 sequence (DNA): TGTGCCACTATGACTAGCGGGAGTGAGAATGAGCAGTCCTTC. Translated: CATMTSGSENEQSF.

With regard to this clonotype: A much larger clone is a single base away; this may be a read error. The chain combines TRBV12-3 or TRBV12-4 with TRBJ2-7, with D uncertain. CDR3 size: 15 residues. Trimming stripped 5 bases from V and 4 bases from J, with 18 bases between. The DNA of the CDR3 is TGTGCCAGCAGTCCAAGCCGGGTGGGCCGTTACGAGCAGTACTTC. Protein sequence: CASSPSRVGRYEQYF.

This chain uses TRBV27 with TRBJ2-5; 8 nucleotides agree with TRBD2. The CDR3 runs 12 residues. V dropped 5 bases and J dropped 13; count of bases not matched to a gene: 9. Per the germline V gene, CDR1 is MNHEY and CDR2 is SMNVEV (reference sequence). In DNA, the CDR3 is TGTGCCAGCAGTCAACGGGGGGGATCGGGGTACTTC. It codes for CASSQRGGSGYF.

This clonotype was found once. Since a much larger clone is just one base distant, this may be a read error. The conserved phenylalanine or tryptophan normally closing the CDR3 is absent here, so this likely arose from a read error. The CDR3 protein is CASSHSGTSSYEQYS. CDR3 DNA sequence: TGTGCCAGCAGCCACTCCGGGACCAGCTCCTACGAGCAGTACTCC. The chain joins TRBV11-3 to TRBJ2-7; D tentatively fits TRBD1 or TRBD2 (5 bases each). The CDR3 has 15 residues. Germline V CDR1 and CDR2: SGHNT, YENEEA. V was shortened by 5 bases and J by 0 bases, with 14 bases between the two germline ends.